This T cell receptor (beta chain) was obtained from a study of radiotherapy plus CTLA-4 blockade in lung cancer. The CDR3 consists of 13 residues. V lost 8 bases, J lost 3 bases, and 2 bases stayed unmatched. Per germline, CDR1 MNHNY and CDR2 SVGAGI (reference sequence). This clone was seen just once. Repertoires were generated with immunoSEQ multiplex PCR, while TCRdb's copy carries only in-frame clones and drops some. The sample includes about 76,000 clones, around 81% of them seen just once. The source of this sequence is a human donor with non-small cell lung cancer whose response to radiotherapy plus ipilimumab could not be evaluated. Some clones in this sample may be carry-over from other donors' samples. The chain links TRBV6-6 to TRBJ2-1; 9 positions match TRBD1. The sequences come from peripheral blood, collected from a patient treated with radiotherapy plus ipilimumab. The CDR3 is CASEDRGYNEQFF. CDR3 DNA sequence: TGTGCCAGCGAGGACAGGGGCTACAATGAGCAGTTCTTC.